The 4 T cell receptor beta chains listed next were all sequenced from one sample in a study of OX40 agonist ivuxolimab in advanced cancers. The table came from immunoSEQ multiplex PCR; TCRdb's copy has only in-frame clones and leaves some out. The data show around 100,000 clones, approximately 90% seen once. Sample: CD4+ or CD8+ T cells sorted from blood, taken in a trial of the OX40 agonist ivuxolimab. These receptors were obtained from an adult with an advanced solid tumor such as melanoma, head and neck, liver or kidney cancer.

This chain connects TRBV5-4 to TRBJ2-1, with 7 bases aligning to TRBD1. With 4 bases clipped from V and 0 bases from J, the junction kept 7 bases outside the gene matches. Germline CDR1 is SGHNT and CDR2 is YYREEE (reference sequence). The CDR3 is 16 amino acids. The CDR3, as DNA: TGTGCCAGCAGCGCAGGGGGTGCAAGCTCCTACAATGAGCAGTTCTTC. Its translation: CASSAGGASSYNEQFF. Full variable domain (outside the CDR3, taken from reference TRBV5-4 and TRBJ2-1): ETGVTQSPTHLIKTRGQQVTLRCSSQSGHNTVSWYQQALGQGPQFIFQYYREEENGRGNFPPRFSGLQFPNYSSELNVNALELDDSALYLCASSAGGASSYNEQFFGPGTRLTVL.

The chain is built from TRBV5-4 and TRBJ1-2; D call uncertain. This CDR3 contains 15 residues. V lost 3 bases, J lost 4 bases, and 16 bases lay in between. Per the germline V gene, CDR1 is SGHNT and CDR2 is YYREEE (reference sequence). The CDR3 sequence: CASSSPARGGYGYTF. In DNA form, the CDR3 reads TGTGCCAGCAGCTCGCCCGCCCGGGGAGGCTATGGCTACACCTTC. The full variable domain, with the rest looked up from reference TRBV5-4 and TRBJ1-2, is ETGVTQSPTHLIKTRGQQVTLRCSSQSGHNTVSWYQQALGQGPQFIFQYYREEENGRGNFPPRFSGLQFPNYSSELNVNALELDDSALYLCASSSPARGGYGYTFGSGTRLTVV.

The J gene is TRBJ2-3, the V gene TRBV7-2; TRBD2 aligns across 7 bases. The ends lost 2 bases at V and 0 bases at J; junction bases unmatched: 2. Germline V gene lookup returns CDR1 SGHTA and CDR2 FQGNSA. The CDR3 sequence is 15 residues long. CDR3 sequence (DNA): TGTGCCAGCAGCTTAAGTAGCGGGAGCACAGATACGCAGTATTTT. It codes for CASSLSSGSTDTQYF.

The chain carries TRBV7-9 and TRBJ2-1; TRBD1 matches at 8 bases. The V segment lost 5 bases and the J segment 4 bases; nucleotides outside the gene matches: 10. Germline loops: CDR1 SEHNR, CDR2 FQNEAQ (reference sequence). The CDR3 consists of 16 residues. The CDR3 reads CASSSPRGHGYNEQFF. The DNA of the CDR3 is TGTGCCAGCAGCAGCCCCAGGGGGCATGGTTACAATGAGCAGTTCTTC.